The 18 T cell receptor beta chains below were found in one sample sequenced in a study of patients and donors after allogeneic stem cell transplantation. TCRdb passed the RT-PCR reads through MiXCR, listing each CDR3 protein once. Of hundreds of thousands of distinct CDR3 sequences in the sample, about a sixth were seen once. Sequenced input: blood, either unsorted or a sorted T cell fraction (not recorded which). These receptors were taken from a human donor who was either an allogeneic HSCT recipient or a stem cell or donor lymphocyte infusion donor (not recorded which). It is not recorded whose cells these are; they may come from a transplant donor.

This clonotype showed up just a few times. DNA of the CDR3: TGCAGTGTGGTAGGAGGGAGAACTAACTATGGCTACACCTTC. Its protein is CSVVGGRTNYGYTF. The V and J genes are TRBV20-1 and TRBJ1-2; no firm D call. Deletions cut 7 bases from V and 0 bases from J, with 15 bases between. Per germline, CDR1 DFQATT and CDR2 SNEGSKA (reference sequence). The CDR3 extends over 14 amino acids.

V and J are TRBV4-2 and TRBJ2-7; TRBD1 matches at 7 bases. With 3 bases clipped from V and 3 bases from J, the junction kept 11 bases outside the gene matches. The CDR3 runs to 16 residues. Germline V gene data show CDR1 as LGHNA and CDR2 as YNFKEQ. The CDR3 reads CASSHSGTATYYEQYF. The CDR3 region has the DNA TGTGCCAGCAGCCACTCCGGGACAGCCACCTACTACGAGCAGTACTTC.

This clonotype was detected only a few times. The V and J genes are TRBV6-5 and TRBJ1-2; D may be TRBD1 (5 bases). V was trimmed by 11 bases and J by 3 bases, leaving 13 bases between them. This CDR3 comprises 12 residues. The germline gives CDR1 MNHEY, CDR2 SVGAGI. The DNA for the CDR3 is TGTGCCGGAGAACAAGGGGACTATGGCTACACCTTC. It is translated as CAGEQGDYGYTF.

V is TRBV7-8 and J is TRBJ1-3; no definite D call. CDR3 length: 15 amino acids. Per the germline V gene, CDR1 is SGHVS and CDR2 is FQNEAQ. Trimming took off 5 bases at V and 0 bases at J, with 11 bases between the two ends. CDR3 loop: CASSPTRASGNTIYF. CDR3 nucleotide sequence: TGTGCCAGCAGCCCTACCCGGGCCTCTGGAAACACCATATATTTT.

J is TRBJ1-2 and V is TRBV5-8; the D gene is possibly TRBD1 (6 bases). The CDR3 covers 15 residues. The V gene's germline CDR1 is SGHTS and CDR2 YDEGEE. The V and J ends lost 0 bases and 4 bases respectively, with 13 bases between them. The CDR3 loop reads CASSLAGGRGYGYTF. In DNA form, the CDR3 reads TGTGCCAGCAGCTTGGCCGGGGGCAGGGGCTATGGCTACACCTTC.

The V and J genes are TRBV5-1 and TRBJ1-1, with 8 bases fitting TRBD1. The ends lost 0 bases at V and 6 bases at J; junction bases unmatched: 16. Germline V CDR1 and CDR2: SGHRS, YFSETQ. The CDR3 sequence is 18 residues long. DNA for the CDR3: TGCGCCAGCAGCTTGGCAGGTCCCCAGGGGGCAATCTTTCCTGAAGCTTTCTTT. Amino acid sequence: CASSLAGPQGAIFPEAFF.

This clonotype was seen a few times. The rearrangement joins TRBV12-3 or TRBV12-4 to TRBJ1-5; D is uncertain. Between the trimmed V and J ends, which lost 3 bases and 5 bases, there was a span of 14 bases. This CDR3 region has 15 residues. This CDR3 is CASSFGDTYYQPQHF. CDR3 DNA: TGTGCCAGCAGTTTTGGGGATACTTACTATCAGCCCCAGCATTTT.

This sequence joins TRBV15 and TRBJ2-1; D gene unclear. The CDR3 sequence is 14 residues long. The germline V gene has CDR1 LNHNV and CDR2 YYDKDF (reference sequence). Between the trimmed V and J ends, which lost 1 base and 7 bases, there was a span of 11 bases. The CDR3 here is CATSRVRATNEQFF. The CDR3 bases are TGTGCCACCAGCAGAGTTCGGGCTACGAATGAGCAGTTCTTC.

This clonotype came up a few times. The V gene is TRBV3-1, the J gene TRBJ2-1, with 9 bases matching TRBD2. The V segment lost 4 bases and the J segment 6 bases; nucleotides outside the gene matches: 7. Germline V gene data show CDR1 as LGHDT and CDR2 as YNNKEL (reference sequence). CDR3 length equals 15 residues. CDR3 coding DNA: TGTGCCAGCAGCCCTCACCCGACTAGCGGCAATGAGCAGTTCTTC. Translating it yields CASSPHPTSGNEQFF.

This clonotype turned up a few times. The chain carries TRBV6-5 and TRBJ2-7; possibly TRBD1 or TRBD2 for D (5 bases each). The CDR3 is 15 residues long. The V end lost 3 bases, the J end lost 3 bases, and 15 bases lay between the germline ends. Germline CDR1 and CDR2: MNHEY and SVGAGI. The CDR3 here is CASSYGGQSIYEQYF. The DNA for the CDR3 is TGTGCCAGCAGTTATGGGGGTCAGTCGATCTACGAGCAGTACTTC.

Only a few counts were recorded for this clonotype. V is TRBV12-3 or TRBV12-4 and J is TRBJ2-5, with D hard to call. The CDR3 sequence is 15 residues long. The germline V and J ends were trimmed by 2 bases and 3 bases, with 13 bases remaining between them. The CDR3 spells CASSLRLTIKETQYF. CDR3 DNA: TGTGCCAGCAGTTTAAGGCTAACAATTAAAGAGACCCAGTACTTC.

The chain recombines TRBV4-1 with TRBJ2-7; weak D call: TRBD1 (6 bases). With 2 bases removed from V and 0 bases from J, the gap between germline ends came to 17 bases. Germline loops: CDR1 MGHRA, CDR2 YSYEKL. The CDR3 runs to 17 residues. The CDR3: CASSQRVLQGSSYEQYF. The CDR3 region has the DNA TGCGCCAGCAGCCAACGGGTTCTGCAGGGGAGCTCCTACGAGCAGTACTTC.

This clonotype was recorded many times. The V gene is TRBV28, the J gene TRBJ1-2, with 7 bases fitting TRBD1. The V and J ends lost 7 bases and 7 bases, in that order; junction bases with no gene match: 15. Per germline, CDR1 MDHEN and CDR2 SYDVKM. There are 15 residues in the CDR3. The CDR3 nucleotides are TGTGCCAGCACCAGAACCCACAGGGGAAATTCTGGCTACACCTTC. It yields the protein CASTRTHRGNSGYTF.

The chain carries TRBV7-2 and TRBJ2-3; D gene ambiguous. The germline CDR1 and CDR2 sequences are SGHTA and FQGNSA. The CDR3 runs 15 residues. V lost 5 bases to trimming and J lost 0 bases, with 12 bases between them. In DNA form, the CDR3 reads TGTGCCAGCAGCCCGGCTATGACTAGCACAGATACGCAGTATTTT. It codes for CASSPAMTSTDTQYF.

The chain has TRBV4-2 and TRBJ2-7, with a weak D call TRBD2 (6 bases). Trimming pared 5 bases from V and 3 bases from J, leaving 11 bases between. CDR1 LGHNA and CDR2 YNFKEQ come from the germline V gene. This CDR3 spans 13 amino acids. CDR3 coding DNA: TGTGCCAGCAGCTGGGGCGGGGACTACGAGCAGTACTTC. Its translation: CASSWGGDYEQYF.

The chain is built from TRBV5-1 and TRBJ2-7, with 9 bases aligning to TRBD1. Germline V gene sequence: CDR1 SGHRS, CDR2 YFSETQ. Trimming removed 6 bases from V and 6 bases from J; junction bases left unmatched: 13. This CDR3 comprises 15 residues. DNA for the CDR3: TGCGCCAGCACCATACCGGGACAGGGTCGGTCCGAGCAGTACTTC. Its protein product is CASTIPGQGRSEQYF. The variable domain in full, with the rest retrieved from reference TRBV5-1 and TRBJ2-7, is KAGVTQTPRYLIKTRGQQVTLSCSPISGHRSVSWYQQTPGQGLQFLFEYFSETQRNKGNFPGRFSGRQFSNSRSEMNVSTLELGDSALYLCASTIPGQGRSEQYFGPGTRLTVT.

This CDR3 reads CASSPVNREQYF. The CDR3 DNA sequence: TGTGCCAGCTCTCCCGTAAATCGCGAGCAGTACTTC. J is TRBJ2-7 and V is TRBV18, with D hard to call. The CDR3 covers 12 residues. Between the trimmed V and J ends, which lost 6 bases and 6 bases, there was a span of 12 bases. From germline, CDR1 is KGHSH and CDR2 LQKENI. The full variable domain, its missing parts supplied by reference TRBV18 and TRBJ2-7, is NAGVMQNPRHLVRRRGQEARLRCSPMKGHSHVYWYRQLPEEGLKFMVYLQKENIIDESGMPKERFSAEFPKEGPSILRIQQVVRGDSAAYFCASSPVNREQYFGPGTRLTVT.

At least ten counts were recorded for this clonotype. The V call is TRBV29-1, the J call TRBJ2-2; 9 bases match TRBD2. Looked up from germline, CDR1 is SQVTM and CDR2 is ANQGSEA. V shed 4 bases and J 0 bases; nucleotides not matched to a gene: 9. The CDR3 has 17 amino acids. CDR3 in DNA: TGCAGCGTTGTCCGTCCTAGCGGGACCGCGAACACCGGGGAGCTGTTTTTT. Amino acid sequence: CSVVRPSGTANTGELFF.